The 29 T cell receptor beta chains reported below all come from one sample, sequenced in a study of memory CD4+ T cells and cytomegalovirus serostatus. The sort gate was single viable CD3+CD4+CD8-CD45RO+ cells for memory CD4+ T cells. The protocol was immunoSEQ multiplex PCR, while the TCRdb copy is restricted to in-frame clones and leaves out a portion. The profile shows 30,000 to 40,000 clones, about three quarters of them singletons. Sequencing was performed on memory CD4+ T cells from blood. The receptors stem from an adult in good health and CMV-seronegative. Some clones in this sample may be carry-over from other donors' samples.

This clone was detected a few times. This sequence joins TRBV4-2 and TRBJ1-3, with a weak D call TRBD1 (6 bases). CDR1 is LGHNA and CDR2 is YNFKEQ in the germline V gene. The CDR3 runs 17 residues. The germline V and J ends were trimmed by 1 base and 0 bases, with 13 bases remaining between them. The CDR3 reads CASSQGTTGLSGNTIYF. CDR3 sequence (DNA): TGTGCCAGCAGCCAAGGTACGACAGGACTCTCTGGAAACACCATATATTTT.

This sequence joins TRBV25-1 and TRBJ2-7, with 8 bases identical to TRBD1. In germline, CDR1 is MGHDK, CDR2 SYGVNS. This CDR3 has 14 residues. V was clipped by 4 bases and J by 5 bases; unmatched bases: 7. CDR3 DNA: TGTGCCAGCAGTGCGACAGGGGTGTGGGACGAGCAGTACTTC. The encoded protein is CASSATGVWDEQYF.

This rearrangement joins TRBV10-1 to TRBJ2-2, with D possibly TRBD2 on 6 matching bases. V dropped 3 bases and J dropped 5 bases, with 13 bases sitting between them. The length of the CDR3 is 15 residues. Germline-derived CDR1 and CDR2 are WNHNN and SYGVQD (reference sequence). CDR3 loop: CASSDGSAGTGELFF. The DNA of the CDR3 is TGCGCCAGCAGTGATGGCAGCGCGGGGACCGGGGAGCTGTTTTTT.

The J gene is TRBJ2-7, the V gene TRBV5-1, with D perhaps TRBD2 (6 bases). Trimming took off 0 bases at V and 6 bases at J, with 16 bases between the two ends. The CDR3 covers 15 residues. The germline gives CDR1 SGHRS, CDR2 YFSETQ. The CDR3 DNA sequence: TGCGCCAGCAGCTTGGTTGTCACGGAGGGGACCGAGCAGTACTTC. It translates to CASSLVVTEGTEQYF.

Here the CDR3 DNA reads TGTGCCAGCAGCCGACAGGGAGGACAGCCCCAGCATTTT. It specifies CASSRQGGQPQHF. The chain combines TRBV7-2 with TRBJ1-5; TRBD1 matches 7 bases. This CDR3 comprises 13 residues. V lost 5 bases and J lost 7; bases outside the gene matches: 5. Germline V gives CDR1 SGHTA, CDR2 FQGNSA.

CDR3 nucleotides: TGTGCCAGCAGCGCCGGGGACAGGGCGGGCACTGAAGCTTTCTTT. It is translated as CASSAGDRAGTEAFF. The rearrangement uses TRBV11-3 and TRBJ1-1; 9 bases agree with TRBD1. V dropped 5 bases and J dropped 4; count of bases not matched to a gene: 8. This CDR3 has 15 amino acids. CDR1 is SGHNT and CDR2 is YENEEA in the germline V gene.

This clone has just a few counts. This rearrangement joins TRBV10-1 to TRBJ2-2; TRBD2 agrees at 7 bases. The V segment lost 3 bases and the J segment 7 bases; nucleotides outside the gene matches: 5. The CDR3 consists of 14 residues. Germline V gene lookup returns CDR1 WNHNN and CDR2 SYGVQD (reference sequence). In DNA form, the CDR3 reads TGCGCCAGCAGTGACGGGCGGGGGTTCGGGGAGCTGTTTTTT. Its translation is CASSDGRGFGELFF.

J is TRBJ1-2 and V is TRBV19, with D perhaps TRBD1 (5 bases). Trimming left V 5 bases short and J 4 bases short, with 17 bases between. CDR3 size: 15 residues. The germline gives CDR1 LNHDA, CDR2 SQIVND (reference sequence). DNA for the CDR3: TGTGCCAGTAGTTCGTTCGGCCAGGGAAGCTATGGCTACACCTTC. It encodes CASSSFGQGSYGYTF.

This rearrangement joins TRBV2 to TRBJ2-1; a possible D gene is TRBD1 (6 bases). Trimming cost V 4 bases and J 5 bases, with 15 bases left between them. The germline CDR1 and CDR2 sequences are SNHLY and FYNNEI. The CDR3 has 15 amino acids. The CDR3 is CASSVQGYTDNEQFF. For the CDR3, the DNA is TGTGCCAGCAGTGTTCAGGGGTACACTGACAATGAGCAGTTCTTC.

The gene calls are TRBV29-1 and TRBJ1-1; D is possibly TRBD1 (5 bases). The germline gives CDR1 SQVTM, CDR2 ANQGSEA. This CDR3 contains 16 residues. Trimming removed 2 bases at V and 6 bases at J, with 22 bases between. CDR3: CSVELPGTVILAEAFF. The CDR3 DNA reads TGCAGCGTTGAATTACCCGGGACCGTCATACTGGCTGAAGCTTTCTTT.

The chain combines TRBV5-1 with TRBJ1-1; D perhaps matches TRBD1 (6 bases). The CDR3 covers 15 residues. V lost 3 bases and J 5 bases, leaving 17 bases between the germline ends. Germline CDR1 SGHRS, CDR2 YFSETQ. DNA of the CDR3: TGCGCCAGCAGCTCCGGAGGGGGGGTTGGGACTGAAGCTTTCTTT. Encoded protein: CASSSGGGVGTEAFF.

The chain is built from TRBV18 and TRBJ1-6; 9 bases map to TRBD1. The CDR3 loop spans 14 amino acids. In germline, CDR1 is KGHSH, CDR2 LQKENI. V shed 3 bases, J shed 10 bases, and the junction held 4 bases outside the gene matches. CDR3 region: CASSPGTGNSPLHF. The CDR3, as DNA: TGTGCCAGCTCACCGGGGACAGGGAACTCACCCCTCCACTTT.

The rearrangement links TRBV5-1 to TRBJ1-4; no firm D call. The CDR3 totals 13 residues. V shed 0 bases and J shed 9 bases, with 9 bases lying between them. The germline gives CDR1 SGHRS, CDR2 YFSETQ. CDR3 sequence: CASSLAQSKKLFF. CDR3 nucleotide sequence: TGCGCCAGCAGCTTGGCACAATCCAAAAAACTGTTTTTT.

J is TRBJ1-3 and V is TRBV4-1; no reliable D call. The CDR3 totals 19 residues. The germline CDR1 and CDR2 sequences are MGHRA and YSYEKL. The germline V and J ends were trimmed by 1 base and 0 bases, with 19 bases remaining between them. In DNA, the CDR3 is TGCGCCAGCAGCCAAGCGTTTTTGAGGGCTTCCTACTCTGGAAACACCATATATTTT. Its protein is CASSQAFLRASYSGNTIYF.

The chain joins TRBV27 to TRBJ1-3; 7 bases fit TRBD1. The CDR3 is 14 amino acids. The V segment lost 6 bases and the J segment 0 bases; nucleotides outside the gene matches: 2. CDR1 and CDR2 from the germline V gene are MNHEY and SMNVEV (reference sequence). The DNA for the CDR3 is TGTGCCAGCAGGACAGGGAGCTCTGGAAACACCATATATTTT. This translates into CASRTGSSGNTIYF.

This clone was found a few times. This chain connects TRBV7-6 to TRBJ1-1; TRBD1 matches 11 bases. Losses at the gene ends were 5 bases for V and 4 bases for J; bases not matched to a gene: 3. Germline CDR1 SGHVS, CDR2 FNYEAQ. The CDR3 is 14 amino acids. This CDR3 is CASSRDRGSTEAFF. In DNA, the CDR3 is TGTGCCAGCAGCCGGGACAGGGGGAGCACTGAAGCTTTCTTT.

The rearrangement joins TRBV19 to TRBJ2-7; TRBD1 is a possible D gene (5 bases). The V gene's germline CDR1 is LNHDA and CDR2 SQIVND (reference sequence). The CDR3 extends over 14 amino acids. Deletions cut 3 bases from V and 2 bases from J, with 11 bases between. This CDR3 is CASSISKGAYEQYF. The DNA for the CDR3 is TGTGCCAGTAGTATTTCAAAAGGGGCCTACGAGCAGTACTTC.

The V and J genes are TRBV4-3 and TRBJ1-2; D call uncertain. CDR1 is LGHNA, CDR2 YSLEER, per germline. Trimming shortened V by 3 bases and J by 5 bases, and 4 bases separated the two germline ends. The CDR3 is 11 residues long. The CDR3, as DNA: TGCGCCAGCAGCCAGGGATATGGCTACACCTTC. Encoded protein: CASSQGYGYTF.

The chain recombines TRBV6-5 with TRBJ1-3; D call uncertain. V was cut by 7 bases and J by 0 bases, with 10 bases left in between. Germline loops: CDR1 MNHEY, CDR2 SVGAGI. The CDR3 spans 14 residues. CDR3 nucleotides: TGTGCCAGCATTCAGAGCTTCTCTGGAAACACCATATATTTT. Its protein is CASIQSFSGNTIYF.

This clone was seen a few times. This chain links TRBV7-9 with TRBJ1-5; D uncertain. V lost 1 base, J lost 4 bases, and 11 bases lay in between. The CDR3 has 15 amino acids. Germline loops: CDR1 SEHNR, CDR2 FQNEAQ (reference sequence). The CDR3 nucleotides read TGTGCCAGCAGCTTAGGGTCTGGTGATAATCAGCCCCAGCATTTT. This translates into CASSLGSGDNQPQHF.

Here the CDR3 DNA reads TGTGCCAGCAGCGCGGTAGCGGGGGGCTACAATGAGCAGTTCTTC. This encodes CASSAVAGGYNEQFF. The genes are TRBV7-2 and TRBJ2-1; 10 nucleotides agree with TRBD2. CDR1 is SGHTA, CDR2 FQGNSA, per germline. Trimming took 5 bases from V and 3 from J; bases not matched to a gene: 4. The length of the CDR3 is 15 residues.

This clone was observed once. This chain uses TRBV6-6 with TRBJ1-2, with D possibly TRBD1 on 6 matching bases. Germline V gene data show CDR1 as MNHNY and CDR2 as SVGAGI (reference sequence). The CDR3 spans 13 residues. V shed 7 bases and J shed 8 bases, with 17 bases lying between them. CDR3 sequence: CASKSTGTGGYTF. The CDR3 DNA reads TGTGCCAGCAAAAGTACAGGGACCGGGGGCTACACCTTC.

The CDR3: CAWSVTGLSTGELFF. CDR3 bases: TGTGCCTGGAGTGTGACGGGCCTTAGCACCGGGGAGCTGTTTTTT. The gene calls are TRBV30 and TRBJ2-2; D gene ambiguous. CDR1 and CDR2 (germline): GTSNPN, SVGIG (reference sequence). Trimming removed 0 bases at V and 4 bases at J, with 12 bases between. The CDR3 is 15 residues long. Together with reference TRBV30 and TRBJ2-2, the CDR3 gives the full variable domain: SQTIHQWPATLVQPVGSPLSLECTVEGTSNPNLYWYRQAAGRGLQLLFYSVGIGQISSEVPQNLSASRPQDRQFILSSKKLLLSDSGFYLCAWSVTGLSTGELFFGEGSRLTVL.

This clone was picked up a small number of times. The V gene is TRBV2, the J gene TRBJ2-3, with 11 bases fitting TRBD2. Trimming took 8 bases from V and 4 from J; bases not matched to a gene: 8. This CDR3 has 15 amino acids. From germline, CDR1 is SNHLY and CDR2 FYNNEI. The CDR3 DNA reads as TGTGCCAGCCCAACTAGCGGGGGCCGCGCAGATACGCAGTATTTT. It encodes CASPTSGGRADTQYF.

The chain has TRBV7-9 and TRBJ1-5; TRBD1 might be the D (5 bases). V lost 1 base, J lost 9 bases, and 16 bases lay in between. Germline CDR1 and CDR2: SEHNR and FQNEAQ (reference sequence). This CDR3 is 15 amino acids long. The CDR3 DNA reads as TGTGCCAGCAGCTTAGTCGGCGGGGACCCCGGGCCCCAGCATTTT. Translation gives CASSLVGGDPGPQHF. Full variable domain (remainder filled in from reference TRBV7-9 and TRBJ1-5): DTGVSQNPRHKITKRGQNVTFRCDPISEHNRLYWYRQTLGQGPEFLTYFQNEAQLEKSRLLSDRFSAERPKGSFSTLEIQRTEQGDSAMYLCASSLVGGDPGPQHFGDGTRLSIL.

Only one count was recorded for this clone. The chain has TRBV7-2 and TRBJ2-2; a possible D gene is TRBD1 (5 bases). The CDR3 covers 15 residues. Germline CDR1 and CDR2: SGHTA and FQGNSA. V lost 5 bases and J 0 bases, leaving 10 bases between the germline ends. The CDR3 region is CASSRGPANTGELFF. The CDR3 DNA follows: TGTGCCAGCAGCAGGGGTCCTGCGAACACCGGGGAGCTGTTTTTT.

This rearrangement joins TRBV7-9 to TRBJ1-5; unclear D gene. The ends were cut back, 3 bases at V and 4 bases at J, with 10 bases in the middle. Germline V gene lookup returns CDR1 SEHNR and CDR2 FQNEAQ (reference sequence). The CDR3 length is 14 residues. The CDR3 DNA sequence: TGTGCCAGCAGCTTGGAGGCCGGGAATCAGCCCCAGCATTTT. It codes for CASSLEAGNQPQHF.

The CDR3 DNA reads as TGTGCCAGCAGAAAGACAGGGGGCTCCGAAGCTTTCTTT. Translated, it gives CASRKTGGSEAFF. The rearrangement links TRBV11-3 to TRBJ1-1; 10 nucleotides match TRBD1. The CDR3 sequence is 13 residues long. Germline CDR1 is SGHNT and CDR2 is YENEEA. V was pared by 6 bases and J by 8 bases, with 6 bases of the junction left unmatched. Together with reference TRBV11-3 and TRBJ1-1, the CDR3 gives the full variable domain: EAGVVQSPRYKIIEKKQPVAFWCNPISGHNTLYWYLQNLGQGPELLIRYENEEAVDDSQLPKDRFSAERLKGVDSTLKIQPAELGDSAVYLCASRKTGGSEAFFGQGTRLTVV.

The chain carries TRBV7-8 and TRBJ1-3; TRBD1 is a possible D gene (5 bases). The V end lost 2 bases, the J end lost 7 bases, and 18 bases lay between the germline ends. Germline CDR1 and CDR2: SGHVS and FQNEAQ. This CDR3 region has 16 residues. Written as DNA, the CDR3 is TGTGCCAGCAGCTTAAGTGGGGCAGGCGGACTCAACACCATATATTTT. This encodes CASSLSGAGGLNTIYF. Using reference TRBV7-8 and TRBJ1-3 for the parts outside the CDR3, the full variable domain is GAGVSQSPRYKVAKRGQDVALRCDPISGHVSLFWYQQALGQGPEFLTYFQNEAQLDKSGLPSDRFFAERPEGSVSTLKIQRTQQEDSAVYLCASSLSGAGGLNTIYFGEGSWLTVV.